This T cell receptor beta chain was identified in a study of blood T cell repertoires in COVID-19. In the original analysis: Estimation of nucleated cell counts was performed using reference gene primer amplification. TCRdb's table, derived via immunoSEQ multiplex PCR, lists solely in-frame clones and lacks some. V and J calls plus clone size are reproduced from that table; the DNA served to infer D and trimming. The profile shows 300,000 to 400,000 clones, roughly 90% of them singletons. The sequenced sample consisted of peripheral blood. This TCR derives from a woman aged 45-65 years with active or convalescent COVID-19.

CDR3 in amino acids: CATSDLASYGYTF. The DNA of the CDR3 is TGTGCCACCAGTGATTTGGCGAGCTATGGCTACACCTTC. The rearrangement uses TRBV24-1 and TRBJ1-2; D not resolved. Germline CDR1 KGHDR, CDR2 SFDVKD. The length of the CDR3 is 13 residues. Between the trimmed V and J ends, which lost 0 bases and 4 bases, there was a span of 5 bases.